A selection of T cell receptor beta chains follows, all from one sample in a study of CD8 T cells in Susac syndrome. TCRdb re-derived calls from the immunoSEQ multiplex PCR reads in MiXCR, one entry per CDR3 protein. The sample includes around 150,000 distinct CDR3 sequences, approximately 95% of them seen just once. Sequenced: CD8+ T cells from PBMCs. These receptors came from a human donor with Susac syndrome. The CDR3 runs from the conserved cysteine through the conserved F or W. Each record gives: J gene, clone size, V gene, CDR3 protein. A row's size may be missing; if present it is once, few, many or a size class.

J gene: TRBJ2-7
clone size: .
V gene: TRBV10-3
CDR3 protein: CAISESRDSYEQYF

J gene: TRBJ2-7
clone size: .
V gene: TRBV28
CDR3 protein: CASRVGTVVEQYF

J gene: TRBJ2-1
clone size: .
V gene: TRBV14
CDR3 protein: CASSHPWREMGYNEQFF

J gene: TRBJ1-2
clone size: .
V gene: TRBV5-1
CDR3 protein: CASSLNRAFGYTF

J gene: TRBJ2-2
clone size: few
V gene: TRBV27
CDR3 protein: CASSSAGELFF

J gene: TRBJ2-5
clone size: once
V gene: TRBV9
CDR3 protein: CASSEGDWRQETQYF

J gene: TRBJ1-2
clone size: .
V gene: TRBV30
CDR3 protein: CAWLGYGYTF

J gene: TRBJ2-5
clone size: .
V gene: TRBV24-1
CDR3 protein: CATSDSNREVETQYF

J gene: TRBJ2-3
clone size: .
V gene: TRBV5-1
CDR3 protein: CASSLAGQRTDTQYF

J gene: TRBJ2-1
clone size: .
V gene: TRBV6-2/TRBV6-3
CDR3 protein: CASSYSLGLAEEQFF

J gene: TRBJ2-7
clone size: .
V gene: TRBV2
CDR3 protein: CASSELTGTYEQYF

J gene: TRBJ2-5
clone size: once
V gene: TRBV13
CDR3 protein: CASSEGGSQGQETQYF

J gene: TRBJ1-1
clone size: .
V gene: TRBV13
CDR3 protein: CANTRGRNTEAFF

J gene: TRBJ1-1
clone size: .
V gene: TRBV11-2
CDR3 protein: CASSLYNTEAFF

J gene: TRBJ2-1
clone size: .
V gene: TRBV9
CDR3 protein: CASTRGTSGGNEQFF

J gene: TRBJ1-5
clone size: .
V gene: TRBV5-1
CDR3 protein: CASSSGGGGQPQHF

J gene: TRBJ1-1
clone size: .
V gene: TRBV25-1
CDR3 protein: CASSDRRALAQAFF

J gene: TRBJ1-1
clone size: once
V gene: TRBV30
CDR3 protein: CAWNGLVGPKWDTEAFF

J gene: TRBJ1-2
clone size: .
V gene: TRBV27
CDR3 protein: CASSLAGTDYGYTF

J gene: TRBJ1-2
clone size: .
V gene: TRBV7-9
CDR3 protein: CASSLAYRDGYTF

J gene: TRBJ2-7
clone size: .
V gene: TRBV5-4
CDR3 protein: CASYLMGTGGLEQYF

J gene: TRBJ2-4
clone size: .
V gene: TRBV12-3/TRBV12-4
CDR3 protein: CASSSGVGKNIQYF

J gene: TRBJ2-7
clone size: .
V gene: TRBV7-9
CDR3 protein: CASSPDTDYEQYF

J gene: TRBJ2-5
clone size: .
V gene: TRBV28
CDR3 protein: CASSPLEASENQETQYF

J gene: TRBJ2-1
clone size: .
V gene: TRBV29-1
CDR3 protein: CSVDTAERGYNEQFF

J gene: TRBJ2-1
clone size: .
V gene: TRBV7-6
CDR3 protein: CASSLAGTINEQFF

J gene: TRBJ2-2
clone size: .
V gene: TRBV29-1
CDR3 protein: CSVSTGENTGELFF

J gene: TRBJ2-7
clone size: .
V gene: TRBV5-1
CDR3 protein: CASSLAGLAGGHEQYF

J gene: TRBJ2-7
clone size: .
V gene: TRBV9
CDR3 protein: CASSVGLGGGEQYF

J gene: TRBJ2-7
clone size: .
V gene: TRBV6-5
CDR3 protein: CASSYSPSGYEQYF

J gene: TRBJ2-1
clone size: .
V gene: TRBV25-1
CDR3 protein: CASSKDPRYNEQFF

J gene: TRBJ2-7
clone size: .
V gene: TRBV12-3/TRBV12-4
CDR3 protein: CASSLRLTRDRSFLMAILYEQYF

J gene: TRBJ1-1
clone size: .
V gene: TRBV9
CDR3 protein: CASSVVAGSGATEAFF

J gene: TRBJ2-7
clone size: .
V gene: TRBV29-1
CDR3 protein: CSVALQGAGSYEQYF

J gene: TRBJ2-2
clone size: .
V gene: TRBV5-4
CDR3 protein: CASSPRPGAGGLANTGELFF

J gene: TRBJ2-7
clone size: .
V gene: TRBV28
CDR3 protein: CASSLFNSYEQYF

J gene: TRBJ1-3
clone size: .
V gene: TRBV12-3/TRBV12-4
CDR3 protein: CASSPSGRRNTIYF

J gene: TRBJ1-4
clone size: .
V gene: TRBV12-3/TRBV12-4
CDR3 protein: CASTPSRGAHEKLFF

J gene: TRBJ2-2
clone size: .
V gene: TRBV20-1
CDR3 protein: CSARDVGRSAGELFF

J gene: TRBJ2-1
clone size: .
V gene: TRBV19
CDR3 protein: CASSAGGNEQFF

J gene: TRBJ2-5
clone size: .
V gene: TRBV4-1
CDR3 protein: CASSQDGDLYQETQYF

J gene: TRBJ2-7
clone size: .
V gene: TRBV4-1
CDR3 protein: CASSQDRTSYEQYF

J gene: TRBJ2-3
clone size: .
V gene: TRBV10-3
CDR3 protein: CAISTTSPDTQYF

J gene: TRBJ2-1
clone size: .
V gene: TRBV5-4
CDR3 protein: CASSFFAGQGEDNEQFF

J gene: TRBJ2-7
clone size: .
V gene: TRBV27
CDR3 protein: CASSSWDRVNEQYF

J gene: TRBJ1-5
clone size: .
V gene: TRBV7-9
CDR3 protein: CASSSFRVDQPQHF

J gene: TRBJ2-2
clone size: .
V gene: TRBV9
CDR3 protein: CASSPVPDLYTGELFF

J gene: TRBJ2-7
clone size: .
V gene: TRBV5-1
CDR3 protein: CASSLDSGPYEQYF

J gene: TRBJ1-5
clone size: .
V gene: TRBV27
CDR3 protein: CASSHGLSNQPQHF